Reported below is one T cell receptor beta chain. The junction shows a germline mismatch at one end, possibly a read error. The sample is drawn from a study of blood T cells in healthy people across ages. PCR was performed a second time for about 7 to 11 cycles using a sample-barcoded 5' primer and a J-beta primer mix. TCRdb reanalysed the 5' RACE reads using MiXCR and keeps one entry per CDR3 protein. This table has roughly 500,000 distinct CDR3 sequences, 24% appearing once. The same sample was also studied in work on T cells of mothers and their children.

Sequenced: blood. The origin of this receptor is a boy aged 5-17 years in good health.

DNA for the CDR3: TGTGCCAGCAGTTTGGGGGAGGTCCACTATGGCTGCACCTTC. It codes for CASSLGEVHYGCTF. V is TRBV12-3 or TRBV12-4 and J is TRBJ1-2; maybe TRBD1 (5 bases). This CDR3 comprises 14 residues.